These T cell receptor beta chains were read from a single sample in a study of vaccination and CD4 T cells after COVID-19. These receptors have no known antigen. MiXCR, run by TCRdb on the PCR reads, gives a single entry per CDR3 protein. The table records about 20,000 distinct CDR3 sequences, 60% of them present only once. The source material was CD4+ T cells from blood, cultured in vitro, sampled after SARS-CoV-2 vaccination. These receptors originate from a human donor who had recovered from COVID-19. CDR3s include the opening cysteine and the closing phenylalanine or tryptophan. The order of the fields is V gene, D gene, J gene, CDR3 protein. A D gene is named only where the DNA matches it firmly.

V gene: TRBV7-2
D gene: NA
J gene: TRBJ2-5
CDR3 protein: CASSRYSETQYF

V gene: TRBV19
D gene: NA
J gene: TRBJ1-5
CDR3 protein: CASSDFAEQPQHF

V gene: TRBV20-1
D gene: TRBD2
J gene: TRBJ2-1
CDR3 protein: CSAPIFRGGDYNEQFF

V gene: TRBV6-4
D gene: NA
J gene: TRBJ2-5
CDR3 protein: CASSDLYQETQYF

V gene: TRBV6-5
D gene: TRBD1
J gene: TRBJ2-7
CDR3 protein: CASSYRDRGGYEQYF

V gene: TRBV7-2
D gene: TRBD2
J gene: TRBJ2-3
CDR3 protein: CASSLDGGNTDTQYF

V gene: TRBV7-9
D gene: NA
J gene: TRBJ2-7
CDR3 protein: CASSSVRAYEQYF

V gene: TRBV6-2/TRBV6-3
D gene: NA
J gene: NA
CDR3 protein: CASTGREVQDEQYF

V gene: TRBV4-2
D gene: TRBD2
J gene: TRBJ2-1
CDR3 protein: CASSQIGIGLAGGRHEQFF

V gene: TRBV30
D gene: NA
J gene: TRBJ1-5
CDR3 protein: CAWTAREYNQPQHF

V gene: TRBV30
D gene: NA
J gene: TRBJ1-1
CDR3 protein: CAWDQGGTEAFF

V gene: TRBV2
D gene: NA
J gene: TRBJ1-1
CDR3 protein: CASRTGSLTEAFF

V gene: TRBV10-2
D gene: NA
J gene: TRBJ1-2
CDR3 protein: CASSSGTRRSYYGYTF

V gene: TRBV6-2/TRBV6-3
D gene: NA
J gene: TRBJ1-5
CDR3 protein: CASSYSSNQPQHF